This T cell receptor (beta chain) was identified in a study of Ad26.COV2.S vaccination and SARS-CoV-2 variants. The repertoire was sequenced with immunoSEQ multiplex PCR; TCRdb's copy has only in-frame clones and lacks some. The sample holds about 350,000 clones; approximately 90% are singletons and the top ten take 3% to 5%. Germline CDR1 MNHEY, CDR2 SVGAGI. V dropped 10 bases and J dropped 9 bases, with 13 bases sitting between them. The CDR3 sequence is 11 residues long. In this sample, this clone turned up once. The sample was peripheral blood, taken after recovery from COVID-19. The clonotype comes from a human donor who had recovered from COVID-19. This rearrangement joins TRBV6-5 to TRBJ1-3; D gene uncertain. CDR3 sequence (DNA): TGTGCCACCCTGGGTGCACGCACCATATATTTT. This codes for CATLGARTIYF.